These 29 T cell receptor beta chains were sequenced from one sample in a study of blood T cell repertoires in COVID-19. This table comes from immunoSEQ multiplex PCR, and its TCRdb copy is limited to in-frame clones, with some not included. The sample includes approximately 250,000 clones, just over 85% of them seen just once. Specimen: peripheral blood. The receptor source for this set is a young man who had recovered from COVID-19.

The chain couples TRBV18 to TRBJ2-7, with TRBD1 matching over 7 bases. Germline loops: CDR1 KGHSH, CDR2 LQKENI. The CDR3 runs 12 residues. V dropped 4 bases and J dropped 5; count of bases not matched to a gene: 2. The CDR3 loop reads CASSLDRDEQYF. The DNA for the CDR3 is TGTGCCAGCTCACTCGACAGGGACGAGCAGTACTTC.

With respect to this clone: Germline and junction disagree at one end, which may indicate a read error. The CDR3, as DNA: TGTGCCTGGAGACCCGCGGACAGGAAGAACGCTGAAGCTTTCTTT. This sequence encodes CAWRPADRKNAEAFF. The V gene is TRBV30, the J gene TRBJ1-1; 7 positions match TRBD1. The CDR3 runs to 15 residues. Germline CDR1 and CDR2: GTSNPN and SVGIG (reference sequence).

This clone has a count of ten or more. The chain has TRBV6-6 and TRBJ2-3, with unresolved D. Trimming took off 7 bases at V and 2 bases at J, with 13 bases between the two ends. CDR1 MNHNY and CDR2 SVGAGI come from the germline V gene (reference sequence). The CDR3 runs 14 residues. In nucleotides, the CDR3 is TGTGCCAGCACCCACAGTTTCCTCACAGATACGCAGTATTTT. Protein sequence: CASTHSFLTDTQYF.

Written as DNA, the CDR3 is TGCGCCAGCAGTGGTCGACAGGGTGGCACTGAAGCTTTCTTT. This codes for CASSGRQGGTEAFF. The chain joins TRBV10-1 to TRBJ1-1; 7 nucleotides align to TRBD1. Germline trimming cut 4 bases from V and 4 bases from J; bases unmatched to any gene: 6. Germline lookup yields CDR1 WNHNN and CDR2 SYGVQD (reference sequence). This CDR3 region has 14 residues.

J is TRBJ2-6 and V is TRBV27; 7 nucleotides line up with TRBD1. Per the germline V gene, CDR1 is MNHEY and CDR2 is SMNVEV (reference sequence). This CDR3 has 19 residues. J gave up 0 bases and V 5 bases, and 13 bases lay outside the gene matches. CDR3 nucleotide sequence: TGTGCCAGCAGTCTAACCGGGACAGACTATTACTCTGGGGCCAACGTCCTGACTTTC. Residues: CASSLTGTDYYSGANVLTF. Combining the CDR3 with reference TRBV27 and TRBJ2-6 gives the whole variable domain EAQVTQNPRYLITVTGKKLTVTCSQNMNHEYMSWYRQDPGLGLRQIYYSMNVEVTDKGDVPEGYKVSRKEKRNFPLILESPSPNQTSLYFCASSLTGTDYYSGANVLTFGAGSRLTVL.

The chain links TRBV27 to TRBJ1-2, with a weak D call TRBD1 (6 bases). This CDR3 contains 12 residues. Trimming took off 8 bases at V and 4 bases at J, with 11 bases between the two ends. Germline V gene data show CDR1 as MNHEY and CDR2 as SMNVEV (reference sequence). The CDR3 nucleotides are TGTGCCAGCTGGACAGCCTCCTATGGCTACACCTTC. Protein sequence: CASWTASYGYTF.

This clone was seen a few times. V usage is TRBV4-1 and J usage is TRBJ1-2; 8 nucleotides align to TRBD1. Per germline, CDR1 MGHRA and CDR2 YSYEKL. This CDR3 contains 15 residues. The junction had 7 bases not matched to a gene; V was cut back by 1 base and J by 6 bases. The CDR3 DNA reads TGCGCCAGCAGCCAAGCCGACCGACAGGGGAATGGCTACACCTTC. Protein: CASSQADRQGNGYTF.

The chain links TRBV30 to TRBJ1-2; 7 bases map to TRBD1. Trimming at V came to 5 bases and at J to 4 bases, leaving 10 bases not matched to a gene. The CDR3 contains 14 residues. From germline, CDR1 is GTSNPN and CDR2 SVGIG (reference sequence). The DNA of the CDR3 is TGTGCCTGGGGCGGGACAGAGATACTCTATGGCTACACCTTC. It translates to CAWGGTEILYGYTF. The full variable domain, with the rest looked up from reference TRBV30 and TRBJ1-2, is SQTIHQWPATLVQPVGSPLSLECTVEGTSNPNLYWYRQAAGRGLQLLFYSVGIGQISSEVPQNLSASRPQDRQFILSSKKLLLSDSGFYLCAWGGTEILYGYTFGSGTRLTVV.

The CDR3 DNA sequence: TGTGCCAGTGCCCAGAGGGCTTTCACCGGGGAGCTGTTTTTT. Protein sequence: CASAQRAFTGELFF. This sequence joins TRBV19 and TRBJ2-2; possible D gene TRBD2, 5 bases. The V gene lost 8 bases and the J gene lost 4 bases, with 14 bases spanning the gap. The CDR3 is 14 amino acids. The germline V gene has CDR1 LNHDA and CDR2 SQIVND (reference sequence). Full variable domain (remainder filled in from reference TRBV19 and TRBJ2-2): DGGITQSPKYLFRKEGQNVTLSCEQNLNHDAMYWYRQDPGQGLRLIYYSQIVNDFQKGDIAEGYSVSREKKESFPLTVTSAQKNPTAFYLCASAQRAFTGELFFGEGSRLTVL.

V usage is TRBV10-3 and J usage is TRBJ1-3, with 8 bases fitting TRBD1. Germline CDR1 reads ENHRY; CDR2 reads SYGVKD. There are 15 residues in the CDR3. The V and J ends lost 10 bases and 4 bases, in that order; junction bases with no gene match: 12. The CDR3, as DNA: TGTGCCACGGCTTTGCAGGGGGCGCCAGGAAACACCATATATTTT. Translated, it gives CATALQGAPGNTIYF.

The chain's CDR3 is CASGGQSYGYTF. Here the CDR3 DNA reads TGTGCCAGCGGGGGACAGAGCTATGGCTACACCTTC. The chain combines TRBV6-5 with TRBJ1-2; 7 bases line up with TRBD1. From germline, CDR1 is MNHEY and CDR2 SVGAGI. V was pared by 8 bases and J by 4 bases, with 4 bases of the junction left unmatched. The CDR3 sequence is 12 residues long.

CDR3 loop: CASSPGRGYGYTF. For the CDR3, the DNA is TGTGCCAGCAGCCCCGGGAGAGGCTATGGCTACACCTTC. The genes are TRBV7-8 and TRBJ1-2; D is uncertain. From germline, CDR1 is SGHVS and CDR2 FQNEAQ. The CDR3 has 13 amino acids. Trimming stripped 5 bases from V and 4 bases from J, with 11 bases between.

This clone appeared once. J is TRBJ1-2 and V is TRBV5-1; 7 bases map to TRBD1. Germline V gene sequence: CDR1 SGHRS, CDR2 YFSETQ. The CDR3 length is 15 residues. The V gene end was trimmed by 3 bases and the J gene end by 6 bases; junction bases not matched to a gene: 11. DNA of the CDR3: TGCGCCAGCAGCTCGTACCCACAGGGGAGGAATGGCTACACCTTC. This sequence encodes CASSSYPQGRNGYTF. Variable domain in full (rest from reference TRBV5-1 and TRBJ1-2): KAGVTQTPRYLIKTRGQQVTLSCSPISGHRSVSWYQQTPGQGLQFLFEYFSETQRNKGNFPGRFSGRQFSNSRSEMNVSTLELGDSALYLCASSSYPQGRNGYTFGSGTRLTVV.

This clone has a handful of counts. CDR3 sequence: CASSRGGGTDTQYF. Here the CDR3 DNA reads TGTGCCAGCAGCCGCGGGGGGGGCACAGATACGCAGTATTTT. This rearrangement joins TRBV9 to TRBJ2-3; 9 bases fit TRBD2. Germline assignment: CDR1 SGDLS and CDR2 YYNGEE. The V and J ends lost 4 bases and 1 base, in that order; junction bases with no gene match: 1. CDR3 length: 14 residues.

This clone was found many times. V and J are TRBV11-2 and TRBJ2-3; D gene ambiguous. The CDR3 totals 13 residues. Between the trimmed V and J ends, which lost 8 bases and 4 bases, there was a span of 13 bases. Germline CDR1 and CDR2: SGHAT and FQNNGV. The CDR3 reads CASGEVAADTQYF. CDR3 bases: TGTGCCAGCGGCGAGGTAGCCGCAGATACGCAGTATTTT.

A single count supports this clone. The rearrangement uses TRBV19 and TRBJ1-1; 9 nucleotides match TRBD1. There are 15 residues in the CDR3. The V segment lost 1 base and the J segment 4 bases; nucleotides outside the gene matches: 4. Per the germline V gene, CDR1 is LNHDA and CDR2 is SQIVND (reference sequence). CDR3 in DNA: TGTGCCAGTAGTATAGGGACAGGGGTTGGCACTGAAGCTTTCTTT. Its protein is CASSIGTGVGTEAFF. Combining the CDR3 with reference TRBV19 and TRBJ1-1 gives the whole variable domain DGGITQSPKYLFRKEGQNVTLSCEQNLNHDAMYWYRQDPGQGLRLIYYSQIVNDFQKGDIAEGYSVSREKKESFPLTVTSAQKNPTAFYLCASSIGTGVGTEAFFGQGTRLTVV.

This chain joins TRBV5-1 and TRBJ2-5, with TRBD1 matching 10 bases. V lost 4 bases to trimming and J lost 5 bases; unmatched junction nucleotides: 8. The CDR3 is 15 residues long. CDR1 is SGHRS, CDR2 YFSETQ, per germline. CDR3 coding DNA: TGCGCCAGCAGCGTCCCCGGGACAGGGGTCGAGACCCAGTACTTC. It is translated as CASSVPGTGVETQYF.

The rearrangement uses TRBV5-1 and TRBJ1-4; possible D gene TRBD1, 6 bases. The CDR3 sequence is 16 residues long. Germline assignment: CDR1 SGHRS and CDR2 YFSETQ. V lost 0 bases and J lost 7, with 16 bases in between. The CDR3 here is CASSLETGRAVEKLFF. In nucleotides, the CDR3 is TGCGCCAGCAGCTTGGAAACAGGGAGGGCGGTTGAAAAACTGTTTTTT.

The chain uses TRBV25-1 and TRBJ1-5; D remains ambiguous. Per the germline V gene, CDR1 is MGHDK and CDR2 is SYGVNS. With 2 bases removed from V and 4 bases from J, the gap between germline ends came to 3 bases. The CDR3 sequence is 12 residues long. The chain's CDR3 is CASSEANQPQHF. In DNA form, the CDR3 reads TGTGCCAGCAGTGAAGCGAATCAGCCCCAGCATTTT.

This clone was detected a few times. The chain links TRBV14 to TRBJ2-7; possibly TRBD1 for D (5 bases). The V end lost 0 bases, the J end lost 3 bases, and 9 bases lay between the germline ends. The CDR3 sequence is 14 residues long. The germline gives CDR1 SGHDN, CDR2 FVKESK. In nucleotides, the CDR3 is TGTGCCAGCAGCCAAGACACAGGTAACTACGAGCAGTACTTC. Its translation: CASSQDTGNYEQYF.

The chain carries TRBV5-4 and TRBJ2-5; TRBD2 aligns across 8 bases. The CDR3 covers 14 residues. V trimming: 5 bases; J trimming: 4 bases; junction bases outside the gene matches: 7. Looked up from germline, CDR1 is SGHNT and CDR2 is YYREEE (reference sequence). CDR3 protein: CASRPGGPVETQYF. The CDR3 DNA is TGTGCCAGCAGGCCGGGGGGGCCAGTAGAGACCCAGTACTTC.

This clone was seen only a few times. The chain employs TRBV19 and TRBJ2-1; unclear D gene. This CDR3 is 14 amino acids long. V was trimmed by 7 bases and J by 4 bases, leaving 14 bases between them. The germline gives CDR1 LNHDA, CDR2 SQIVND (reference sequence). Here the CDR3 reads CASNPARLYNEQFF. The CDR3 bases are TGTGCCAGTAACCCGGCCCGACTGTACAATGAGCAGTTCTTC.

V usage is TRBV4-1 and J usage is TRBJ2-7; TRBD1 matches at 7 bases. The CDR3 covers 16 residues. Trimming took 2 bases from V and 2 from J; bases not matched to a gene: 9. Germline CDR1 reads MGHRA; CDR2 reads YSYEKL. The CDR3 sequence is CASSQKEDRIAYEQYF. In DNA form, the CDR3 reads TGCGCCAGCAGCCAAAAGGAGGACAGGATTGCCTACGAGCAGTACTTC.

This rearrangement joins TRBV12-3 or TRBV12-4 to TRBJ2-1; D remains unclear. This CDR3 comprises 13 residues. Trimming cost V 3 bases and J 10 bases, with 13 bases left between them. DNA of the CDR3: TGTGCCAGCAGTTTCGATGGCCCCAGGGAGCAGTTCTTC. This sequence encodes CASSFDGPREQFF.

The rearrangement joins TRBV10-3 to TRBJ2-6; 7 nucleotides align to TRBD1. V trimming: 4 bases; J trimming: 0 bases; junction bases outside the gene matches: 15. Per the germline V gene, CDR1 is ENHRY and CDR2 is SYGVKD. This CDR3 spans 20 amino acids. The CDR3 reads CAISVLSMQGVSSGANVLTF. CDR3 nucleotides: TGTGCCATCAGTGTCCTAAGTATGCAGGGGGTAAGCTCTGGGGCCAACGTCCTGACTTTC.

The chain employs TRBV24-1 and TRBJ2-7; tentative D call: TRBD2 (5 bases). Germline values: CDR1 KGHDR, CDR2 SFDVKD. The CDR3 has 13 residues. Between the trimmed V and J ends, which lost 7 bases and 2 bases, there was a span of 11 bases. In nucleotides, the CDR3 is TGTGCCACCAGATCGGCGACTACCTACGAGCAGTACTTC. Protein product: CATRSATTYEQYF.

The gene calls are TRBV10-1 and TRBJ1-5; possible D gene TRBD1, 5 bases. CDR1 is WNHNN, CDR2 SYGVQD, per germline (reference sequence). Trimming removed 3 bases at V and 3 bases at J, with 12 bases between. The CDR3 runs to 15 residues. CDR3 sequence: CASSDRAAPNQPQHF. For the CDR3, the DNA is TGCGCCAGCAGTGACAGGGCCGCTCCCAATCAGCCCCAGCATTTT.

V is TRBV7-2 and J is TRBJ1-1, with a tentative D call TRBD1 (5 bases). This CDR3 is built from 12 residues. Trimming removed 3 bases from V and 3 bases from J, with 5 bases in between. Germline lookup yields CDR1 SGHTA and CDR2 FQGNSA. CDR3 region: CASSLTDTEAFF. DNA of the CDR3: TGTGCCAGCAGCTTGACAGACACTGAAGCTTTCTTT.

V and J are TRBV7-9 and TRBJ1-1; no reliable D call. This CDR3 comprises 14 residues. V dropped 7 bases and J dropped 11 bases, with 23 bases sitting between them. Germline V gene sequence: CDR1 SEHNR, CDR2 FQNEAQ (reference sequence). The CDR3 DNA sequence: TGTGCCAGCAAGGCACAGATCTTAAACGACGAGGCTTTCTTT. This gives the protein CASKAQILNDEAFF.